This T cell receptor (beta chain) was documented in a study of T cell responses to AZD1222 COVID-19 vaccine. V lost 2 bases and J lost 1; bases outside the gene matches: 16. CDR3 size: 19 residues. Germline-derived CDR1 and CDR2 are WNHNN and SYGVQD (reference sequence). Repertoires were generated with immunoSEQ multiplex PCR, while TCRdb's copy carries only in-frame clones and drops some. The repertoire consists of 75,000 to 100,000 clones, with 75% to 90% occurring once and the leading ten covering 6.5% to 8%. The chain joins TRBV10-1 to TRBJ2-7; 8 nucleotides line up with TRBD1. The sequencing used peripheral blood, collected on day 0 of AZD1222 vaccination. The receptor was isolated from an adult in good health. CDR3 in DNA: TGCGCCAGCAGTGAGACAGAAACGGGACAGGTTAAATTGTCCTACGAGCAGTACTTC. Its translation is CASSETETGQVKLSYEQYF.